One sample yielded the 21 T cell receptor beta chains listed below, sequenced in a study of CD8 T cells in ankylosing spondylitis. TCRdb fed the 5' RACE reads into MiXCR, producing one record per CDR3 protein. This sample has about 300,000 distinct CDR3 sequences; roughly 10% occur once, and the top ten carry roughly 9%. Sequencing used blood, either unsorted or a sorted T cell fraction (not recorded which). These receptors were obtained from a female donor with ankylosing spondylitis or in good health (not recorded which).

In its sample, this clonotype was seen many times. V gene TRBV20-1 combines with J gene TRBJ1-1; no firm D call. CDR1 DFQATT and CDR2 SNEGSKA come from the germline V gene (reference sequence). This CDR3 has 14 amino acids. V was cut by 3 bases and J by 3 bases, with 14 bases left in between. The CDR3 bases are TGCAGTGCTAGTAAGCCCCCGTTATACACTGAAGCTTTCTTT. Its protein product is CSASKPPLYTEAFF.

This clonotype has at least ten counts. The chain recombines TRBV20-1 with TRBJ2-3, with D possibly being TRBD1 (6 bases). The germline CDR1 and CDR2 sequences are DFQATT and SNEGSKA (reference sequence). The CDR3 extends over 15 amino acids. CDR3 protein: CSLMRGTLSTDTQYF. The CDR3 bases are TGCAGCCTTATGAGGGGGACCCTTAGCACAGATACGCAGTATTTT.

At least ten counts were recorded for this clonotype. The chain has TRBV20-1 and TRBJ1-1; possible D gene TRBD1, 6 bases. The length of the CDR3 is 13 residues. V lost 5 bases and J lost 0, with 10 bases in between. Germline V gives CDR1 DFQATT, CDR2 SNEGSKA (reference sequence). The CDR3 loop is CSARGLMNTEAFF. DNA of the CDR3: TGCAGTGCTCGGGGGCTGATGAACACTGAAGCTTTCTTT.

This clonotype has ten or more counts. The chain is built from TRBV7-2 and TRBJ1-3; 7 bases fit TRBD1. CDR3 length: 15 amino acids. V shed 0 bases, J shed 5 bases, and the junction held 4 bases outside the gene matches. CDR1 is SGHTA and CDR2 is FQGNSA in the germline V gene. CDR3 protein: CASSLAETGRNTIYF. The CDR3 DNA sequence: TGTGCCAGCAGCTTAGCCGAGACAGGGAGAAACACCATATATTTT.

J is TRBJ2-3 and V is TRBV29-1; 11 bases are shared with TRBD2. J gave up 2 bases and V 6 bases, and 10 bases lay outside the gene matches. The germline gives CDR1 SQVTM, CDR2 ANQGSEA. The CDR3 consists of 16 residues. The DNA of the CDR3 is TGCAGCGTAGCGGGACTAGCGGAGGAATACACAGATACGCAGTATTTT. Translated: CSVAGLAEEYTDTQYF.

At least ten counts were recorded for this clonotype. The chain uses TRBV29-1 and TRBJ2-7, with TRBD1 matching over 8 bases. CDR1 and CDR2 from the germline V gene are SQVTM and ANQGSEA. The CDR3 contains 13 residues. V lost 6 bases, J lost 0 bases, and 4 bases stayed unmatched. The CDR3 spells CSVADRASYEQYF. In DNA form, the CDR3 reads TGCAGCGTCGCGGACAGGGCCTCCTACGAGCAGTACTTC.

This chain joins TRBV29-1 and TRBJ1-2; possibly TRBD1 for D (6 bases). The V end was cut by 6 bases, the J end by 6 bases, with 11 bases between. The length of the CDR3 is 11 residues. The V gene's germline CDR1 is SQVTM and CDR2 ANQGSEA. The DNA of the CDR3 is TGCAGCGTCCTGGGACAAAATGGCTACACCTTC. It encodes CSVLGQNGYTF.

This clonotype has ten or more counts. Here the CDR3 DNA reads TGCGCCAGCAGCCTTGAAAGAGTGGGTACGCAGTATTTT. Amino acids: CASSLERVGTQYF. The rearrangement uses TRBV5-1 and TRBJ2-3, with unresolved D. The ends were cut back, 4 bases at V and 8 bases at J, with 14 bases in the middle. The CDR3 has 13 residues. The V gene's germline CDR1 is SGHRS and CDR2 YFSETQ.

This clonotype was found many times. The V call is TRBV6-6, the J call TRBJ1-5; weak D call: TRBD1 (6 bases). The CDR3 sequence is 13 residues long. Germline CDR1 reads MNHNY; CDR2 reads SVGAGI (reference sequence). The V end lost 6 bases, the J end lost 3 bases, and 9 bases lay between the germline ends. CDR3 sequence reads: CASRGGVNQPQHF. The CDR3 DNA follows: TGTGCCAGCAGAGGGGGGGTCAATCAGCCCCAGCATTTT.

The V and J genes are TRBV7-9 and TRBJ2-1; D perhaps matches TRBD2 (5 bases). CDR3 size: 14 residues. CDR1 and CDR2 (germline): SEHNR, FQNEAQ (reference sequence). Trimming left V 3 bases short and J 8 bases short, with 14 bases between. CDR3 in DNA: TGTGCCAGCAGCTTCTGGACCAGCGGCCATGAGCAGTTCTTC. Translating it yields CASSFWTSGHEQFF.

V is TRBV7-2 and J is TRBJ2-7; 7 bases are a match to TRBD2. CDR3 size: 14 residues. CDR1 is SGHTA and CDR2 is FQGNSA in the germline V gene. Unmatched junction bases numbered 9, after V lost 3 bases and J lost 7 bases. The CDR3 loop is CASSLGLPTMEQYF. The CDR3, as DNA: TGTGCCAGCAGCTTGGGACTACCCACGATGGAGCAGTACTTC.

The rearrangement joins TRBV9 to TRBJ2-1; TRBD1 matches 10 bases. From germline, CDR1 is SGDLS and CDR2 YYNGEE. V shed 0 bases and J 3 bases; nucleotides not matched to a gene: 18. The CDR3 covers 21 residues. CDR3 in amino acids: CASSVATELGQGRYLYNEQFF. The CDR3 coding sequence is TGTGCCAGCAGCGTAGCTACCGAGCTGGGACAGGGGCGATACCTCTACAATGAGCAGTTCTTC.

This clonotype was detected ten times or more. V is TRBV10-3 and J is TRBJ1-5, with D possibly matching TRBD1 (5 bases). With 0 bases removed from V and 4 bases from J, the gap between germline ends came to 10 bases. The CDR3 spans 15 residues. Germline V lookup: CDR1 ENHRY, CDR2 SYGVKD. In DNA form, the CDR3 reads TGTGCCATCAGTGAGTCGGGCAGGGAGAATCAGCCCCAGCATTTT. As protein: CAISESGRENQPQHF.

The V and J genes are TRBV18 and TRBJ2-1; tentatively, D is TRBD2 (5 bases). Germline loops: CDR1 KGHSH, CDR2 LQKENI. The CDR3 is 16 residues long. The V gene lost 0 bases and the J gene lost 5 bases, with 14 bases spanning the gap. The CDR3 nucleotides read TGTGCCAGCTCACCACCGACTATTAGCGATCACAATGAGCAGTTCTTC. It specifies CASSPPTISDHNEQFF.

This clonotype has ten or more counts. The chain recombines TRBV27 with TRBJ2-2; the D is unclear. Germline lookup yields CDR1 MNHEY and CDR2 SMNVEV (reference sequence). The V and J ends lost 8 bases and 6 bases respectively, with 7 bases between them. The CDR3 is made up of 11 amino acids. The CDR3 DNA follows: TGTGCCAGCGGAAAGGCCGGGGAGCTGTTTTTT. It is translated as CASGKAGELFF.

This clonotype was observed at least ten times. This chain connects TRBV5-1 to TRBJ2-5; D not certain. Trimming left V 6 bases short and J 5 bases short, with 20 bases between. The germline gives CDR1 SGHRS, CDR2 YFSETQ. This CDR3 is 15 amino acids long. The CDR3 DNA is TGCGCCAGCAAGAGAGGTAGTGGCACGTCCGAGACCCAGTACTTC. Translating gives CASKRGSGTSETQYF.

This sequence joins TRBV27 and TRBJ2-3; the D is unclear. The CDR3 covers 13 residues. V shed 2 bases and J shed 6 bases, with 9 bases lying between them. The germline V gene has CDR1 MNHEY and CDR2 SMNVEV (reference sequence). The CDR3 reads CASSLGYKDTQYF. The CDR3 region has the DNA TGTGCCAGCAGTTTAGGGTACAAGGATACGCAGTATTTT.

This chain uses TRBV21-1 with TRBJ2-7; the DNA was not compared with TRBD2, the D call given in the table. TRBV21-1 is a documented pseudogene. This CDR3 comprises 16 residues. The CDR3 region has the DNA TGTGCCAGCAGCAAACCCTCAGCCCGCGAAACCTACGAGCAGTACTTC. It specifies CASSKPSARETYEQYF.

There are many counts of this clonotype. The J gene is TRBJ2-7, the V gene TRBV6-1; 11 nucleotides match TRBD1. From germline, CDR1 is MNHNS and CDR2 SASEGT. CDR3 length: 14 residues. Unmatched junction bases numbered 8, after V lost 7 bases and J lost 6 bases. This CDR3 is CASKSGTGGIEQYF. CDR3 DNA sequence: TGTGCCAGCAAGTCCGGGACAGGGGGAATCGAGCAGTACTTC.

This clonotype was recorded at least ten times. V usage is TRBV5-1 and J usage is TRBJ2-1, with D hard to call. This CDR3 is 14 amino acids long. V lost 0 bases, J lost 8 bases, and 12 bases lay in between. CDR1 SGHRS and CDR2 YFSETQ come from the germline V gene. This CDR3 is CASSLGLVWDEQFF. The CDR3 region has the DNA TGCGCCAGCAGCTTGGGGCTCGTGTGGGATGAGCAGTTCTTC.

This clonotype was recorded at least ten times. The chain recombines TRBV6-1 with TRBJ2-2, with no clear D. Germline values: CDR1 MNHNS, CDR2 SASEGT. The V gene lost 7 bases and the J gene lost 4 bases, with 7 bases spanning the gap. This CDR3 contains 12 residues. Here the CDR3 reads CASTALTGELFF. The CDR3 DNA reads TGTGCCAGCACTGCTCTCACCGGGGAGCTGTTTTTT.